Listed below are T cell receptor beta chains from one sample, sequenced in a study of blood T cell repertoires in COVID-19. Sequenced by immunoSEQ multiplex PCR; TCRdb stores in-frame clones only, minus some. The sample has 150,000 or so clones; 88% are singletons. Sample: PBMCs or T cells enriched from blood (not recorded which). These receptor sequences come from a woman aged 30 to 39 with acute COVID-19. CDR3s include the opening cysteine and the closing phenylalanine or tryptophan. The D gene is left open where the match is weak. A clone size is listed for some rows: how often the clone was seen (once, few, many), or a class if it is expanded.

J gene	D gene	V gene	clone size	CDR3 DNA	CDR3 protein
TRBJ2-3	.	TRBV24-1	.	TGTGCCACCAGTGATTCGAGAGCAGATACGCAGTATTTT	CATSDSRADTQYF
TRBJ1-2	.	TRBV29-1	.	TGCAGCGTCCTCCCGACAGGAAACTATGGCTACACCTTC	CSVLPTGNYGYTF
TRBJ1-2	.	TRBV28	.	TGTGCCAGCAGTTTATCGACGGGCGGCAGGGCGGACTATGGCTACACCTTC	CASSLSTGGRADYGYTF
TRBJ2-1	.	TRBV7-2	.	TGTGCCAGCAGCTTAGGGGGTGACAGGTATAATGAGCAGTTCTTC	CASSLGGDRYNEQFF
TRBJ1-1	.	TRBV4-1	.	TGCGCCAGCAGCCACGGGGGGAGCACTGAAGCTTTCTTT	CASSHGGSTEAFF
TRBJ2-3	.	TRBV9	once	TGTGCCAGCAGCATCACTAGCAGCCGCACAGATACGCAGTATTTT	CASSITSSRTDTQYF
TRBJ1-2	.	TRBV28	.	TGTGCCAGCAGCCCAGGGGCAGTCAATTTAGATGGCTACACCTTC	CASSPGAVNLDGYTF
TRBJ2-1	.	TRBV30	.	TGTGCCTGGGCGATTAGGACTAACTACAATGAGCAGTTCTTC	CAWAIRTNYNEQFF
TRBJ2-7	TRBD1	TRBV28	.	TGTGCCAGCACTAACGCCGGGACAGCGACCTCCTACGAGCAGTACTTC	CASTNAGTATSYEQYF
TRBJ2-3	.	TRBV19	.	TGTGCCAGTATTGCGCAGGGGACAGATACGCAGTATTTT	CASIAQGTDTQYF
TRBJ1-1	.	TRBV28	.	TGTGCCAGCAGTTACCTAACGGTGAACACTGAAGCTTTCTTT	CASSYLTVNTEAFF
TRBJ1-2	TRBD1	TRBV2	.	TGTGCCAGCAGTGAAGCGGACAGGGTTGGTTATGGCTACACCTTC	CASSEADRVGYGYTF
TRBJ2-5	TRBD2	TRBV6-2/TRBV6-3	.	TGTGCCAGCAGTTACACCCGGACTAGCGGGGAACCCCAGTACTTC	CASSYTRTSGEPQYF
TRBJ2-7	.	TRBV18	.	TGTGCCAGCTCACAAAGGGGGTACGAGCAGTACTTC	CASSQRGYEQYF
TRBJ1-4	TRBD1	TRBV13	once	TGTGCCAGCAGCCCCCGAGGCCGGGACAGGGGTGAAAAACTGTTTTTT	CASSPRGRDRGEKLFF
TRBJ2-1	TRBD2	TRBV24-1	.	TGTGCCACCAGACTAGCGGGATCAACGTACAATGAGCAGTTCTTC	CATRLAGSTYNEQFF
TRBJ2-7	TRBD2	TRBV5-1	.	TGCGCCAGCAGCATACTGGGACTAGCGGGGGAGCAGTACTTC	CASSILGLAGEQYF
TRBJ1-5	.	TRBV4-2	.	TGTGCCAGCAGCCTACAGGATGACGGCAATCAGCCCCAGCATTTT	CASSLQDDGNQPQHF
TRBJ1-5	.	TRBV2	once	TGTGCCAGCAGGGAACAGGGAAACAATCAGCCCCAGCATTTT	CASREQGNNQPQHF
TRBJ1-1	TRBD1	TRBV28	.	TGTGCCAGCAGACTACAGGGGGCTTTAAACACTGAAGCTTTCTTT	CASRLQGALNTEAFF
TRBJ2-7	.	TRBV7-9	once	TGTGCCAGCAGCTTAGCGTGGGCGTCTCAAAAACCCTACGAGCAGTACTTC	CASSLAWASQKPYEQYF
TRBJ2-7	TRBD2	TRBV5-1	.	TGCGCCAGCCAAGTCGTTAGCGGGAGCCCCTACGAGCAGTACTTC	CASQVVSGSPYEQYF
TRBJ2-5	TRBD2	TRBV9	.	TGTGCCAGCAGCGTAGGAATCGGGGGGGGCCTAGAGACCCAGTACTTC	CASSVGIGGGLETQYF
TRBJ1-1	.	TRBV28	.	TGTGCCAGCAGTTTAGGAGCCGGGTTCCGGACTGAAGCTTTCTTT	CASSLGAGFRTEAFF
TRBJ2-3	.	TRBV7-9	.	TGTGCCAGCAGCTTAAACGGGGACACAGATACGCAGTATTTT	CASSLNGDTDTQYF
TRBJ2-7	TRBD2	TRBV5-1	.	TGCGCCAGCAGTCTACTAGCGTCTTACGAGCAGTACTTC	CASSLLASYEQYF
TRBJ2-7	.	TRBV7-9	.	TGTGCCAGCAGCTCTGCCTACGAGCAGTACTTC	CASSSAYEQYF
TRBJ2-1	TRBD2	TRBV6-5	.	TGTGCCAGCAGTTACTCATTGGCGGGAGGATATGAGCAGTTCTTC	CASSYSLAGGYEQFF
TRBJ1-5	.	TRBV30	.	TGTGCCTGGAGTCTGGCAGGATTCCGGCCAAGCCAGCCCCAGCATTTT	CAWSLAGFRPSQPQHF
TRBJ1-2	.	TRBV7-2	.	TGTGCCAGCAGCTACTTTAGACAGGACGACGGCTACACCTTC	CASSYFRQDDGYTF
TRBJ1-2	.	TRBV7-2	.	TGTGCCAGCAGTCACCGGACAGATACTAACTATGGCTACACCTTC	CASSHRTDTNYGYTF
TRBJ2-4	TRBD2	TRBV28	.	TGTGCCAGCAGTTCAGATTCTTGGGGCGGGAGCATTCAGTACTTC	CASSSDSWGGSIQYF
TRBJ1-2	.	TRBV14	.	TGTGCCAGCGGCGACTACTATGGCTACACCTTC	CASGDYYGYTF
TRBJ2-7	TRBD2	TRBV13	few	TGTGCCAGCAGCCAGGCGGGACTAGCCTTTAACGAGCAGTACTTC	CASSQAGLAFNEQYF
TRBJ2-1	TRBD2	TRBV24-1	.	TGTGCCACCCGGGACGCGGGGGGATCCTACAATGAGCAGTTCTTC	CATRDAGGSYNEQFF
TRBJ2-2	.	TRBV6-4	.	TGTGCCAGCAGTGACCAAAGTGTGGGGAGCACCGGGGAGCTGTTTTTT	CASSDQSVGSTGELFF
TRBJ1-1	TRBD1	TRBV28	.	TGTGCCGGGAGACAGGGGAGGGAGAGCACTGAAGCTTTCTTT	CAGRQGRESTEAFF
TRBJ2-1	TRBD2	TRBV5-1	.	TGCGCCAGCAGCTTGGGGGCTAGCGGCAAATGGGATGAGCAGTTCTTC	CASSLGASGKWDEQFF
TRBJ1-5	.	TRBV6-1	.	TGTGCCAGCAGTGAAATGAGGGTCAGCAATCAGCCCCAGCATTTT	CASSEMRVSNQPQHF
TRBJ1-1	TRBD1	TRBV6-5	.	TGTGCCAGCAGTTACGGGACAGAGAACACTGAAGCTTTCTTT	CASSYGTENTEAFF
TRBJ2-2	TRBD2	TRBV28	.	TGTGCCAGCAGTTTAAGTGGACTAGCGGATAACACCGGGGAGCTGTTTTTT	CASSLSGLADNTGELFF
TRBJ2-7	.	TRBV28	.	TGTGCCAGCGGTTCCCCAGCATGGCGGCCGACCTACGAGCAGTACTTC	CASGSPAWRPTYEQYF
TRBJ1-1	.	TRBV28	.	TGTGCCAGCAGTTTATGGGGCACCACTGAAGCTTTCTTT	CASSLWGTTEAFF
TRBJ2-1	TRBD2	TRBV3-1/TRBV3-2	few	TGTGCCAGCAGCCAAGACGTGACTAGCGGATACAATGAGCAGTTCTTC	CASSQDVTSGYNEQFF
TRBJ1-2	TRBD1	TRBV28	.	TGTGCCAGCAGTCCACAGGGACAGGGAGGAGATGGCTACACCTTC	CASSPQGQGGDGYTF
TRBJ2-2	.	TRBV19	.	TGTGCCAGTTACCCTCTCGGGGTAGGAAACACCGGGGAGCTGTTTTTT	CASYPLGVGNTGELFF
TRBJ1-2	.	TRBV21-1	.	TGTGCCAGCAGCAAAGGATGCCGGACAGGGGTGTATGGCTACACCTTC	CASSKGCRTGVYGYTF
TRBJ2-2	.	TRBV11-3	.	TGTGCCAGCAGAGAAACCGGGACCGGGGAGCTGTTTTTT	CASRETGTGELFF
TRBJ2-7	TRBD2	TRBV28	.	TGTGCCAGCAGTTTGACTAGCGGTCTCTACGAGCAGTACTTC	CASSLTSGLYEQYF
TRBJ1-1	.	TRBV5-1	once	TGCGCCAGCAGCTTGGACAGGGCGAACACTGAAGCTTTCTTT	CASSLDRANTEAFF
TRBJ1-2	.	TRBV28	.	TGTGTGACGACAGGATTGGGCTACACCTTC	CVTTGLGYTF
TRBJ2-1	.	TRBV19	.	TGTGCCAGTAGTATAGGTCCAGGGGGGAACTACAATGAGCAGTTCTTC	CASSIGPGGNYNEQFF
TRBJ1-1	.	TRBV24-1	.	TGTGCCACCAGGACAGGCCGCGAGGCTTTCTTT	CATRTGREAFF
TRBJ2-2	TRBD2	TRBV4-1	.	TGCGCCAGCCTCCCGGTAGCGGGGAACACCGGGGAGCTGTTTTTT	CASLPVAGNTGELFF
TRBJ2-7	.	TRBV23-1	few	TGCGCCAGCAGTCCCCTACTAAGCTACGAGCAGTACTTC	CASSPLLSYEQYF
TRBJ2-1	TRBD2	TRBV7-2	.	TGTGCCAGCAGCTCAGGAACGACTAGCGGACCGTACAATGAGCAGTTCTTC	CASSSGTTSGPYNEQFF
TRBJ2-5	.	TRBV7-2	.	TGTGCCAGCAGCTTAGGAGTGGGCCACCCCCAAGAGACCCAGTACTTC	CASSLGVGHPQETQYF
TRBJ2-5	TRBD2	TRBV5-1	.	TGCGCCAGCCGAAGAGGCCAACCGACTAGCGCCCAAGTGACCCAGTACTTC	CASRRGQPTSAQVTQYF
TRBJ1-4	.	TRBV19	.	TGTGCCAGTAGTAAGCGGGACGGCCAGACTAATGAAAAACTGTTTTTT	CASSKRDGQTNEKLFF
TRBJ2-5	TRBD1	TRBV5-1	.	TGCGCCAGCAGCTTGGGTCCAGGGGGCCGGGAGACCCAGTACTTC	CASSLGPGGRETQYF